This is a list of T cell receptor beta chains from one sample in a study of regulatory T cells in long-lasting Graves disease. MiXCR, run by TCRdb on the multiplex PCR reads, gives a single entry per CDR3 protein. The sample has roughly 500,000 distinct CDR3 sequences; about 13% are singletons. Separately, the same data were catalogued under a study of T cells in Graves' hyperthyroidism and ophthalmopathy.

Sequenced here: peripheral blood mononuclear cells (PBMCs), sampled at new diagnosis, from a patient treated with antithyroid drugs. The receptors were gathered from a man aged 25-40 years with Graves disease. CDR3s include the opening cysteine and the closing phenylalanine or tryptophan. The D gene is left open where the match is weak. Clone size is given for some rows only: seen once, a few or many times, or a class if the clone is expanded.

J gene	CDR3 length	V gene	clone size	D gene	CDR3 protein	CDR3 DNA
TRBJ1-2	16	TRBV9	NA	NA	CASPAGQKKTNYGYTF	TGTGCCAGCCCCGCCGGGCAGAAGAAAACTAACTATGGCTACACCTTC
TRBJ2-2	15	TRBV7-9	many	NA	CASSLTGRRSGELFF	TGTGCCAGCAGCTTAACTGGGCGACGCTCCGGGGAGCTGTTTTTT
TRBJ1-2	13	TRBV20-1	few	NA	CSATPGTLGRYTF	TGCAGTGCTACCCCCGGGACCCTAGGGCGGTACACCTTC
TRBJ2-1	15	TRBV12-3/TRBV12-4	many	NA	CASSLRLPGGNEQFF	TGTGCCAGCAGTTTAAGGCTCCCAGGCGGGAATGAGCAGTTCTTC
TRBJ1-1	13	TRBV20-1	NA	NA	CRSIDTMNTEAFF	TGCAGATCGATCGACACCATGAACACTGAAGCTTTCTTT
TRBJ2-7	15	TRBV30	many	TRBD1	CAWSSPGTGGYEQYF	TGTGCCTGGAGTTCACCCGGGACAGGGGGCTACGAGCAGTACTTC
TRBJ1-4	15	TRBV28	many	NA	CASSLGDATNEKLFF	TGTGCCAGCAGTTTAGGTGACGCAACTAATGAAAAACTGTTTTTT
TRBJ1-1	14	TRBV28	many	NA	CASATGGLNTEAFF	TGTGCCAGCGCGACTGGGGGCTTGAACACTGAAGCTTTCTTT
TRBJ1-1	14	TRBV7-2	many	NA	CASSLEWPDTEAFF	TGTGCCAGCAGCTTAGAGTGGCCGGACACTGAAGCTTTCTTT
TRBJ2-1	15	TRBV29-1	many	TRBD2	CSVEEAGGPYNEQFF	TGCAGCGTTGAAGAAGCGGGAGGGCCCTACAATGAGCAGTTCTTC
TRBJ2-3	14	TRBV6-1	many	NA	CASDRGGSTDTQYF	TGTGCCAGCGATCGTGGGGGGAGCACAGATACGCAGTATTTT
TRBJ2-1	15	TRBV6-1	NA	TRBD2	CASSEAPGSGDEQFF	TGTGCCAGCAGTGAAGCCCCCGGGAGCGGGGATGAGCAGTTCTTC
TRBJ2-7	17	TRBV18	few	TRBD1	CASSPRSRDRTYYEQYF	TGTGCCAGCTCACCTCGATCACGGGACAGGACATACTACGAGCAGTACTTC
TRBJ2-7	13	TRBV3-1	many	NA	CASSQGRAYEQYF	TGTGCCAGCAGCCAAGGGCGGGCCTACGAGCAGTACTTC
TRBJ1-4	14	TRBV28	few	NA	CASSTQGKNEKLFF	TGTGCCAGCAGTACCCAGGGGAAGAATGAAAAACTGTTTTTT
TRBJ1-5	15	TRBV12-3/TRBV12-4	many	TRBD1	CASNTGGTGIGSQHF	TGTGCCAGCAATACGGGTGGGACAGGGATTGGGTCCCAGCATTTT
TRBJ2-5	15	TRBV12-3/TRBV12-4	many	NA	CASSPTFLKGETQYF	TGTGCCAGCAGTCCGACCTTTCTCAAGGGGGAGACCCAGTACTTC
TRBJ2-3	13	TRBV6-1	few	TRBD1	CASHKAGGATQYF	TGTGCCAGCCATAAGGCAGGGGGAGCTACGCAGTATTTT
TRBJ2-1	13	TRBV6-2/TRBV6-3	few	TRBD2	CATHLAGANEQFF	TGTGCCACCCATCTAGCGGGAGCCAATGAGCAGTTCTTC
TRBJ2-7	14	TRBV20-1	many	NA	CSAKAGTATYEQYF	TGCAGTGCTAAAGCCGGGACGGCTACCTACGAGCAGTACTTC
TRBJ1-1	17	TRBV15	few	NA	CATSRGIRTEMNTEAFF	TGTGCCACCAGCAGAGGGATTAGGACGGAAATGAACACTGAAGCTTTCTTT
TRBJ2-5	13	TRBV7-2	few	NA	CASRETRLETQYF	TGTGCCAGCAGAGAGACTAGGTTGGAGACCCAGTACTTC
TRBJ2-7	12	TRBV29-1	many	TRBD2	CSAAAGVGEQYF	TGCAGCGCAGCCGCGGGAGTAGGGGAGCAGTACTTC
TRBJ2-3	14	TRBV2	many	TRBD1	CASSGQGRTDTQYF	TGTGCCAGCAGCGGACAGGGGAGGACAGATACGCAGTATTTT
TRBJ2-7	15	TRBV27	few	NA	CASSRKTGGGYEQYF	TGTGCCAGCAGCCGAAAAACAGGGGGGGGGTACGAGCAGTACTTC
TRBJ1-5	13	TRBV20-1	NA	NA	CSANGNSNQPQHF	TGCAGTGCCAATGGGAATAGCAATCAGCCCCAGCATTTT